The 9 T cell receptor beta chains below all came from one sample that was sequenced in a study of cytomegalovirus exposure and HLA in healthy donors. In the PCR, 60 Vbeta and 13 Jbeta primers were used. TCRdb's table, derived via immunoSEQ multiplex PCR, lists solely in-frame clones and lacks some. The table lists under 200,000 clones, approximately 88% of them singletons, with 0.38% in the top ten. What was sequenced was PBMCs. The source of these receptors is a boy aged 2-15 years in good health and CMV-seronegative.

The chain uses TRBV5-1 and TRBJ2-3, with TRBD2 identical over 9 bases. This CDR3 is built from 15 residues. Looked up from germline, CDR1 is SGHRS and CDR2 is YFSETQ. The V gene end was trimmed by 5 bases and the J gene end by 5 bases; junction bases not matched to a gene: 9. The CDR3 bases are TGCGCCAGCAGATCTGGCGGGAGGGTTGAAGATACGCAGTATTTT. It encodes CASRSGGRVEDTQYF.

V usage is TRBV4-1 and J usage is TRBJ2-7; 11 bases line up with TRBD2. CDR3 size: 18 residues. With 4 bases clipped from V and 7 bases from J, the junction kept 18 bases outside the gene matches. Per germline, CDR1 MGHRA and CDR2 YSYEKL. The CDR3 DNA sequence: TGCGCCAGCAGCCCAACCTTCCTCCAACTAGCGGGAGTGAGGGAGCAGTACTTC. Translation gives CASSPTFLQLAGVREQYF.

As concerns this clone: One junction end does not reproduce the germline sequence, and a read error may be involved. The CDR3 coding sequence is TGCAGCGTTCGGGGACAGGGGAACTCTGAAGCTTTCTTT. This translates into CSVRGQGNSEAFF. The chain joins TRBV29-1 to TRBJ1-1; 10 nucleotides match TRBD1. CDR1 and CDR2 from the germline V gene are SQVTM and ANQGSEA. The CDR3 loop spans 13 amino acids.

The chain combines TRBV9 with TRBJ1-1; D possibly corresponds to TRBD1 (6 bases). The CDR3 consists of 16 residues. V lost 3 bases to trimming and J lost 1 base, with 16 bases between them. Germline CDR1 and CDR2: SGDLS and YYNGEE. The CDR3, as DNA: TGTGCCAGCAGCGAGGACAGCCCCGGCGGGAACACTGAAGCTTTCTTT. The encoded protein is CASSEDSPGGNTEAFF.

This chain connects TRBV5-1 to TRBJ1-5; 10 bases line up with TRBD1. CDR3 length: 14 amino acids. CDR1 and CDR2 from the germline V gene are SGHRS and YFSETQ. J lost 5 bases, V lost 3 bases, and 2 bases had no gene match. The CDR3 DNA is TGCGCCAGCAGCTCAGGACAGGGGGATCAGCCCCAGCATTTT. Translated: CASSSGQGDQPQHF.

The V gene is TRBV27, the J gene TRBJ2-7, with 9 positions matching TRBD1. The CDR3 length is 16 residues. Germline CDR1 MNHEY, CDR2 SMNVEV (reference sequence). Trimming cost V 8 bases and J 6 bases; bases outside gene matches: 17. The chain's CDR3 is CASAPLDRTGVSEQYF. Here the CDR3 DNA reads TGTGCCAGCGCCCCCCTCGACCGGACAGGGGTCTCCGAGCAGTACTTC.

V usage is TRBV9 and J usage is TRBJ2-1, with D possibly being TRBD2 (6 bases). The V and J ends lost 0 bases and 3 bases respectively, with 13 bases between them. Germline V CDR1 and CDR2: SGDLS, YYNGEE. The CDR3 is made up of 16 amino acids. The CDR3 DNA is TGTGCCAGCAGCGTAGCCCCTAGGAGGGGCTACAATGAGCAGTTCTTC. This encodes CASSVAPRRGYNEQFF.

This clone occurred once. CDR3 DNA sequence: TGTGCCAGCTCACCTTTGGGACAGGGGACGTCCGGCAATCAGCCCCAGCATTTT. Its translation is CASSPLGQGTSGNQPQHF. The J gene is TRBJ1-5, the V gene TRBV18; 10 nucleotides match TRBD1. Losses at the gene ends were 3 bases for V and 2 bases for J; bases not matched to a gene: 10. This CDR3 has 18 amino acids. Germline V gene data show CDR1 as KGHSH and CDR2 as LQKENI.

V usage is TRBV15 and J usage is TRBJ1-2; 8 nucleotides line up with TRBD1. CDR3 length: 15 residues. V shed 6 bases and J 0 bases; nucleotides not matched to a gene: 6. In germline, CDR1 is LNHNV, CDR2 YYDKDF (reference sequence). The CDR3 region is CATRITGGANYGYTF. The CDR3 DNA follows: TGTGCCACCAGAATTACAGGGGGAGCTAACTATGGCTACACCTTC.